The source of this T cell receptor beta chain is a study of early T cells in non-severe SARS-CoV-2 infection. This clonotype was counted at least ten times. Individual cDNA molecules were tagged with unique molecular identifiers, the study reported. TCRdb fed the 5' RACE reads into MiXCR, producing one record per CDR3 protein. The repertoire has roughly 50,000 distinct CDR3 sequences, about 7.6% of them found once; the top ten carry roughly a tenth. Source: whole blood, taken at baseline. The origin of this receptor is an adult who was a healthcare worker with PCR-confirmed SARS-CoV-2 infection or an uninfected control (not recorded which).

CDR3 nucleotide sequence: TGCAGCGTTGATGACGACAGGGGAGAATACGAGCAGTACTTC. This encodes CSVDDDRGEYEQYF. The chain couples TRBV29-1 to TRBJ2-7; 8 bases align to TRBD1. CDR3 length equals 14 residues. The ends lost 3 bases at V and 4 bases at J; junction bases unmatched: 8. Germline V gene lookup returns CDR1 SQVTM and CDR2 ANQGSEA.